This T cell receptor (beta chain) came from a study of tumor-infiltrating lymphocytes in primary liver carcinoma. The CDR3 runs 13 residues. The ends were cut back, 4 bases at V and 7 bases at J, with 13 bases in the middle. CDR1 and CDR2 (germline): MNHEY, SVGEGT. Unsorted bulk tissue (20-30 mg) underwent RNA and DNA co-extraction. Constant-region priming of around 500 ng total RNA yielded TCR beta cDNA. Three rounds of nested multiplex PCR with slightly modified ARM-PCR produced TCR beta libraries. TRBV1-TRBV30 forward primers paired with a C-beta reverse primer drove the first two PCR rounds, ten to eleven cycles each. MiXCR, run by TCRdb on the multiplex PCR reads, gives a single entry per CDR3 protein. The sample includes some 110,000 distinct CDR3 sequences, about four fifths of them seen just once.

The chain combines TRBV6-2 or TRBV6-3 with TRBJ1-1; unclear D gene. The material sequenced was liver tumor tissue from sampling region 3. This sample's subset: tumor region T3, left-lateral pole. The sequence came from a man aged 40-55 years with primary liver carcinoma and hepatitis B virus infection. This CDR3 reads CASSSTLRSEAFF. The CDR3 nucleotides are TGTGCCAGCAGTTCCACCCTTCGTAGTGAAGCTTTCTTT.